Listed below are T cell receptor beta chains from one sample, sequenced in a study of control samples from healthy donors and cancer patients. Generated by immunoSEQ multiplex PCR, the TCRdb table keeps only in-frame clones and is missing some. The sample records under 200,000 clones, around nine tenths being singletons. The sample was blood. The receptors here all came from a woman under 40 in good health. CDR3s include the opening cysteine and the closing phenylalanine or tryptophan. A D gene is named only where the DNA matches it firmly. Not all rows give a size; the values are once, few, many and, for expanded clones, a class.

D gene,V gene,clone size,J gene,CDR3 length,CDR3 protein,CDR3 DNA
TRBD2,TRBV2,.,TRBJ2-3,16,CASSGGLAGDLDTQYF,TGTGCCAGCAGTGGGGGACTAGCGGGGGATTTAGATACGCAGTATTTT
.,TRBV6-5,.,TRBJ2-3,15,CASSNWQGQADTQYF,TGTGCCAGCAGCAATTGGCAGGGGCAAGCAGATACGCAGTATTTT
TRBD1,TRBV5-6,.,TRBJ2-5,16,CASSIGQGVRGETQYF,TGTGCCAGCAGCATCGGACAGGGGGTCAGGGGAGAGACCCAGTACTTC
.,TRBV14,.,TRBJ1-5,12,CASSLEGQPQHF,TGTGCCAGCAGCCTTGAGGGGCAGCCCCAGCATTTT
.,TRBV9,.,TRBJ2-7,15,CASSVGRWENYEQYF,TGTGCCAGCAGCGTAGGTAGGTGGGAGAACTACGAGCAGTACTTC
.,TRBV12-3/TRBV12-4,.,TRBJ1-2,13,CASSQGVGYGYTF,TGTGCCAGCAGTCAAGGGGTCGGCTATGGCTACACCTTC
.,TRBV28,once,TRBJ2-4,16,CASSSLLSIAKNIQYF,TGTGCCAGCAGTTCCCTACTAAGTATAGCCAAAAACATTCAGTACTTC
.,TRBV7-9,.,TRBJ2-1,17,CASSRLRLPAAYNEQFF,TGTGCCAGCAGCAGACTTCGGTTGCCAGCTGCCTACAATGAGCAGTTCTTC
.,TRBV5-4,once,TRBJ1-5,14,CASSHPGSSQPQHF,TGTGCCAGCAGCCATCCAGGGAGCAGCCAGCCCCAGCATTTT
.,TRBV5-1,.,TRBJ2-3,14,CASSLDGSTDTQYF,TGCGCCAGCAGCTTGGACGGAAGCACAGATACGCAGTATTTT
.,TRBV7-2,.,TRBJ2-5,13,CASRRSDFGTQYF,TGTGCCAGCAGGAGGTCAGACTTTGGGACCCAGTACTTC
.,TRBV24-1,.,TRBJ1-2,14,CATSDPYLDYGYTF,TGTGCCACCAGTGACCCATACCTAGACTATGGCTACACCTTC
TRBD1,TRBV25-1,.,TRBJ1-4,14,CASRTGTGGEKLFF,TGTGCCAGCAGAACCGGGACAGGGGGCGAAAAACTGTTTTTT
TRBD1,TRBV28,once,TRBJ1-6,15,CASSSYRGPNSPLHF,TGTGCCAGCAGTTCATACAGGGGGCCGAATTCACCCCTCCACTTT
.,TRBV6-5,.,TRBJ2-7,10,CASDSYEQYF,TGTGCCAGTGACTCCTACGAGCAGTACTTC
TRBD2,TRBV12-5,.,TRBJ2-5,15,CASGLVLVGGETQYF,TGTGCTAGTGGTTTGGTACTCGTCGGGGGGGAGACCCAGTACTTC
TRBD1,TRBV6-5,.,TRBJ2-3,14,CASSSQGEMDTQYF,TGTGCCAGCAGCTCACAGGGGGAGATGGATACGCAGTATTTT
.,TRBV27,.,TRBJ2-2,13,CASSAAGRGELFF,TGTGCCAGCAGCGCTGCGGGGCGAGGGGAGCTGTTTTTT
.,TRBV5-1,.,TRBJ2-3,14,CASSLARGTDTQYF,TGCGCCAGCAGCTTGGCACGGGGCACAGATACGCAGTATTTT
.,TRBV5-1,.,TRBJ1-3,15,CASSAGGNSGNTIYF,TGCGCCAGCAGCGCGGGAGGGAACTCTGGAAACACCATATATTTT
TRBD2,TRBV7-6,.,TRBJ2-3,18,CASSRVYRGGGESDTQYF,TGTGCCAGCAGCCGAGTCTACAGGGGCGGGGGGGAATCCGATACGCAGTATTTT
.,TRBV2,.,TRBJ2-1,10,CASSINEQFF,TGTGCCAGCAGTATCAATGAGCAGTTCTTC
TRBD1,TRBV6-1,.,TRBJ1-2,15,CASSELGQGAGGYTF,TGTGCCAGCAGTGAATTGGGACAGGGGGCCGGTGGCTACACCTTC
TRBD1,TRBV9,few,TRBJ2-3,14,CASTSGDRPDTQYF,TGTGCCAGCACCTCGGGGGACAGGCCAGATACGCAGTATTTT
.,TRBV5-1,.,TRBJ1-3,13,CASSQGSGNTIYF,TGCGCCAGCAGCCAGGGCTCCGGAAACACCATATATTTT